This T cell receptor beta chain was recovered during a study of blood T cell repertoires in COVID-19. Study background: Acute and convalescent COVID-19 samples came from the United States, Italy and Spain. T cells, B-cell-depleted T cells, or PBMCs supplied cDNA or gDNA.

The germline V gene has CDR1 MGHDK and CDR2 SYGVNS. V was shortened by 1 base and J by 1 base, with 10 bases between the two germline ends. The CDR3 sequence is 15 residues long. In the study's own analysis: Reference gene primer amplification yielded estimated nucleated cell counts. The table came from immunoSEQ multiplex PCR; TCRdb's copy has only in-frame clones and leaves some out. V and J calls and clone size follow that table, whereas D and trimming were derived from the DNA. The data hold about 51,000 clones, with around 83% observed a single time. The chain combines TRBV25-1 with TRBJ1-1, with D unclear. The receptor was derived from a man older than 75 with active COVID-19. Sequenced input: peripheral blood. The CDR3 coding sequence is TGTGCCAGCAGTGAATCTGTTTGGGCGAACACTGAAGCTTTCTTT. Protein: CASSESVWANTEAFF.